The present T cell receptor (beta chain) was sequenced within a study of T cells in women clearing cervical HPV infection. Study-wide background: For cases, blood was sampled a median roughly 150 days after lesion detection, interquartile range roughly 90 to 210 days. HLA type stays a possible confounder, typing being limited.

Study conclusions and caveats: TRBV6-7 abundance was lower in cases than controls (around 0.1% versus 0.15%).

TCRdb's copy holds only in-frame clones and misses some; the assay was immunoSEQ multiplex PCR. This sample's table reports about 20,000 clones. Looked up from germline, CDR1 is SEHNR and CDR2 is FQNEAQ (reference sequence). This CDR3 has 13 amino acids. Trimming removed 5 bases at V and 4 bases at J, with 10 bases between. Regarding this clone: The target antigen is unknown. The sequence runs out 3 residues before the end of the CDR3; the remainder is reconstructed from the germline J gene.

The sequenced material came from blood buffy coat. The rearrangement uses TRBV7-9 and TRBJ2-3, with D perhaps TRBD2 (6 bases). This TCR was sampled from a woman between 18 and 70 years old with a cervical HPV16 infection that either progressed to CIN3+ or cleared (not recorded which). The CDR3 bases that were read are TGTGCCAGCAGCCCGGGACTTTCAGATACG. This encodes CASSPGLSDT. The whole CDR3 protein reads CASSPGLSDTQYF.